This T cell receptor beta chain came from a study of vaccination effects on CD4 cells after COVID-19. This table comes from immunoSEQ multiplex PCR, and its TCRdb copy is limited to in-frame clones, with some not included. Among some 59,000 clones listed, 75% to 90% were seen once. As for this clone: Its target is unknown.

General study points: Healthy vaccinees had only 1 of 255 vaccine-induced clones cross-react with common cold coronaviruses. Both infection-induced and vaccine-induced clones contracted markedly at late post-vaccination timepoints.

In the ViraFEST assay, antigen-specific CD4+ clonotypes were identified by expansion after peptide-pool stimulation. CD4+ T cells were isolated after around ten days of culture. The CDR3 length is 16 residues. With 0 bases removed from V and 12 bases from J, the gap between germline ends came to 19 bases. Germline V lookup: CDR1 SGHDT, CDR2 YYEEEE. This receptor was identified in a human donor who received a COVID-19 vaccine. The rearrangement links TRBV5-6 to TRBJ1-6; possibly TRBD1 for D (6 bases). The sample in question was CD4+ T cells from PBMCs cultured with HCoV-229E spike peptides, obtained before COVID-19 vaccination. CDR3 nucleotides: TGTGCCAGCAGCTTGGTAGGACAGTCAATATTGATACCCCTCCACTTT. As protein: CASSLVGQSILIPLHF.